This TCR beta chain was retrieved from a study of siplizumab effects on memory and regulatory T cells. General study points: Naive T cells, seemingly more diverse than memory cells, seemed major alloresponse contributors. In siplizumab conditions, mappable alloreactive CD4+ clones averaged 68.8% Treg-derived, against 26.9% in controls.

The assay covered 95,000 to 100,000 TCR templates per sample. Method: immunoSEQ multiplex PCR; TCRdb's copy keeps in-frame clones and lacks some. The top ten hold 1% to 1.5% of the sample, which has around 100,000 clones, less than 95% seen once. Concerning this clone itself: The antigen remains unidentified.

The CDR3 is made up of 15 amino acids. From germline, CDR1 is SQVTM and CDR2 ANQGSEA. The V gene lost 7 bases and the J gene lost 2 bases, with 21 bases spanning the gap. The sequenced material came from non-Treg CD4+ T cells sorted from blood. The chain has TRBV29-1 and TRBJ2-7; D uncertain. This receptor was obtained from a human donor in good health. DNA of the CDR3: TGCAGCGCTAAATCCCGTCGGACGATCACCTACGAGCAGTACTTC. Residues: CSAKSRRTITYEQYF.